This TCR beta chain is drawn from a study of blood T cell repertoires in COVID-19. Turning to the study itself: PBMCs, B-cell-depleted T cells, or T cells were the source of the cDNA or gDNA that made up the material.

Profiled with immunoSEQ multiplex PCR; TCRdb holds only in-frame clones, not every one. The sample holds a few hundred thousand clones, about nine tenths seen once. Sequencing was done on a sample of peripheral blood. The receptor was isolated from a woman in her 30s with active or convalescent COVID-19.

In DNA, the CDR3 is TGCAGCGTTCTCACGGGGGTCGGGGAGCTGTTTTTT. Protein product: CSVLTGVGELFF. The V and J genes are TRBV29-1 and TRBJ2-2; D perhaps matches TRBD2 (6 bases). Per the germline V gene, CDR1 is SQVTM and CDR2 is ANQGSEA. V was trimmed by 5 bases and J by 7 bases, leaving 11 bases between them. The CDR3 is made up of 12 amino acids.